A single sample gave rise to the 26 T cell receptor beta chains below, sequenced in a study of blood T cell repertoires in COVID-19. The repertoire was sequenced with immunoSEQ multiplex PCR; TCRdb's copy has only in-frame clones and lacks some. This sample carries a few hundred thousand clones, around 87% of them seen once, and the ten largest clones take 6.5% to 9.5%. Sequenced: peripheral blood. The source of these receptors is a woman between 50 and 59 years old who had recovered from COVID-19.

This clone was found a few times. The V call is TRBV3-1 (or the pseudogene TRBV3-2), the J call TRBJ1-3, with 7 bases aligning to TRBD1. The CDR3 consists of 16 residues. Germline assignment: CDR1 LGHDT and CDR2 YNNKEL (reference sequence). V shed 4 bases, J shed 3 bases, and the junction held 9 bases outside the gene matches. The CDR3, as DNA: TGTGCCAGCAGCCCCGCCGGGACAGTTCTTGGAAACACCATATATTTT. Its translation: CASSPAGTVLGNTIYF.

This chain uses TRBV30 with TRBJ2-7, with D maybe TRBD1 (6 bases). The V gene lost 1 base and the J gene lost 2 bases, with 15 bases spanning the gap. Germline V CDR1 and CDR2: GTSNPN, SVGIG (reference sequence). The CDR3 covers 15 residues. The CDR3 is CAWSAWGQGTYEQYF. The CDR3 DNA follows: TGTGCCTGGAGTGCATGGGGGCAGGGGACCTACGAGCAGTACTTC.

The CDR3 sequence: CASSSSGTFDGELFF. The CDR3 bases are TGTGCCAGCAGTTCTTCCGGGACATTTGACGGGGAGCTGTTTTTT. J is TRBJ2-2 and V is TRBV6-2 or TRBV6-3, with D possibly TRBD1 on 6 matching bases. Per germline, CDR1 MNHEY and CDR2 SVGEGT. The germline V and J ends were trimmed by 4 bases and 7 bases, with 16 bases remaining between them. The CDR3 has 15 amino acids.

This chain uses TRBV3-1 (or the pseudogene TRBV3-2) with TRBJ2-2; possible D gene TRBD1, 7 bases. CDR1 and CDR2 from the germline V gene are LGHDT and YNNKEL (reference sequence). Between the trimmed V and J ends, which lost 7 bases and 4 bases, there was a span of 16 bases. The CDR3 is 15 amino acids. Here the CDR3 reads CASNRGAGGTGELFF. The CDR3 nucleotides read TGTGCCAGCAACAGGGGCGCCGGGGGCACCGGGGAGCTGTTTTTT.

This clone was seen a handful of times. The chain joins TRBV7-2 to TRBJ1-6; weak D call: TRBD1 (5 bases). V dropped 5 bases and J dropped 11 bases, with 16 bases sitting between them. The length of the CDR3 is 14 residues. The germline CDR1 and CDR2 sequences are SGHTA and FQGNSA. CDR3 region: CASSDRDSGPPLHF. CDR3 coding DNA: TGTGCCAGCAGCGACCGGGACTCCGGACCACCCCTCCACTTT.

This chain connects TRBV3-1 (or the pseudogene TRBV3-2) to TRBJ2-7, with 7 nucleotides matching TRBD1. With V trimmed by 3 bases and J by 12 bases, 20 bases remained unmatched. This CDR3 comprises 16 residues. The germline CDR1 and CDR2 sequences are LGHDT and YNNKEL (reference sequence). CDR3 loop: CASSHRQGLGRVPPYF. The CDR3 coding sequence is TGTGCCAGCAGCCACCGACAGGGCCTAGGAAGAGTCCCACCGTACTTC.

This chain connects TRBV19 to TRBJ1-5; 11 nucleotides line up with TRBD1. CDR1 is LNHDA and CDR2 is SQIVND in the germline V gene (reference sequence). Trimming at V came to 0 bases and at J to 9 bases, leaving 7 bases not matched to a gene. The CDR3 spans 16 residues. CDR3 sequence: CASSIEDRGPVRPQHF. The CDR3, as DNA: TGTGCCAGTAGTATAGAGGACAGGGGGCCGGTTCGGCCCCAGCATTTT.

This chain links TRBV19 with TRBJ1-2; no firm D call. Trimming cost V 4 bases and J 4 bases, with 10 bases left between them. The CDR3 covers 13 residues. CDR1 and CDR2 (germline): LNHDA, SQIVND (reference sequence). The CDR3 spells CASSKESLYGYTF. In DNA form, the CDR3 reads TGTGCCAGTAGTAAGGAGAGTCTCTATGGCTACACCTTC.

Only a few counts were recorded for this clone. Other nucleotide sequences in the sample specify the same CDR3. The chain has TRBV7-2 and TRBJ2-5; no firm D call. V gave up 0 bases and J gave up 5 bases, with 4 bases separating them. This CDR3 has 12 residues. Germline V gene lookup returns CDR1 SGHTA and CDR2 FQGNSA. The CDR3 sequence is CASSLARETQYF. In DNA, the CDR3 is TGTGCCAGCAGCTTAGCGCGGGAGACCCAGTACTTC.

V and J are TRBV5-8 and TRBJ2-5; D possibly corresponds to TRBD1 (6 bases). Germline-derived CDR1 and CDR2 are SGHTS and YDEGEE. The CDR3 consists of 13 residues. The V end lost 4 bases, the J end lost 9 bases, and 16 bases lay between the germline ends. The CDR3 DNA is TGTGCCAGCAGCCCGCGAGGCAGGGGTTCCCAGTACTTC. Its protein product is CASSPRGRGSQYF. Variable domain in full (rest from reference TRBV5-8 and TRBJ2-5): EAGVTQSPTHLIKTRGQQATLRCSPISGHTSVYWYQQALGLGLQFLLWYDEGEERNRGNFPPRFSGRQFPNYSSELNVNALELEDSALYLCASSPRGRGSQYFGPGTRLLVL.

This chain links TRBV19 with TRBJ2-3; 7 nucleotides agree with TRBD2. The V and J ends lost 6 bases and 1 base, in that order; junction bases with no gene match: 10. The CDR3 is 16 residues long. Germline CDR1 and CDR2: LNHDA and SQIVND (reference sequence). CDR3 sequence (DNA): TGTGCCAGTAGCCTACTGCGGGAGCTTGGCACAGATACGCAGTATTTT. Amino acids: CASSLLRELGTDTQYF.

The chain uses TRBV6-5 and TRBJ1-2, with a weak D call TRBD1 (5 bases). Germline CDR1 and CDR2: MNHEY and SVGAGI. V shed 6 bases and J shed 6 bases, with 14 bases lying between them. The CDR3 is 13 residues long. The DNA for the CDR3 is TGTGCCAGCAGAATCAGGGAGGGTAATGGCTACACCTTC. Translating it yields CASRIREGNGYTF.

The V call is TRBV20-1, the J call TRBJ1-1; no definite D call. The V end was cut by 3 bases, the J end by 1 base, with 9 bases between. This CDR3 contains 13 residues. The germline V gene has CDR1 DFQATT and CDR2 SNEGSKA (reference sequence). The CDR3 bases are TGCAGTGCTAGTAACAACCGGAACACTGAAGCTTTCTTT. It translates to CSASNNRNTEAFF.

The chain has TRBV7-2 and TRBJ2-2; D is unresolved. Trimming removed 8 bases at V and 6 bases at J, with 13 bases between. From germline, CDR1 is SGHTA and CDR2 FQGNSA. This CDR3 is 13 amino acids long. This CDR3 is CASRTHSPGELFF. CDR3 nucleotide sequence: TGTGCCAGCCGCACCCACTCTCCCGGGGAGCTGTTTTTT.

As to this clone: The same CDR3 arises from other DNA sequences in this sample as well. The chain employs TRBV19 and TRBJ2-1; 7 positions agree with TRBD2. Germline CDR1 LNHDA, CDR2 SQIVND (reference sequence). With 1 base clipped from V and 3 bases from J, the junction kept 0 bases outside the gene matches. The CDR3 is 14 residues long. Here the CDR3 reads CASSIGGGYNEQFF. CDR3 bases: TGTGCCAGTAGTATAGGCGGGGGCTACAATGAGCAGTTCTTC.

This clone has a handful of counts. The rearrangement links TRBV6-2 or TRBV6-3 to TRBJ1-2, with a weak D call TRBD1 (5 bases). Germline CDR1 MNHEY, CDR2 SVGEGT. This CDR3 is built from 15 residues. With 1 base removed from V and 2 bases from J, the gap between germline ends came to 11 bases. CDR3 bases: TGTGCCAGCAGTTACTTTTGGGACTCAAACTATGGCTACACCTTC. It is translated as CASSYFWDSNYGYTF.

The gene calls are TRBV29-1 and TRBJ1-1; 7 bases are shared with TRBD1. The CDR3 extends over 14 amino acids. Germline lookup yields CDR1 SQVTM and CDR2 ANQGSEA. J was trimmed by 2 bases and V by 4 bases; bases with no gene match: 7. This CDR3 is CSVADRQGNTEAFF. CDR3 in DNA: TGCAGCGTTGCGGATAGACAGGGTAACACTGAAGCTTTCTTT.

J is TRBJ2-5 and V is TRBV7-2; D is undetermined. This CDR3 comprises 13 residues. Trimming left V 1 base short and J 3 bases short, with 6 bases between. Germline V gene data show CDR1 as SGHTA and CDR2 as FQGNSA. DNA of the CDR3: TGTGCCAGCAGCTTAGGTACAGAAGAGACCCAGTACTTC. The encoded protein is CASSLGTEETQYF. The variable domain in full, completed from reference TRBV7-2 and TRBJ2-5, reads GAGVSQSPSNKVTEKGKDVELRCDPISGHTALYWYRQSLGQGLEFLIYFQGNSAPDKSGLPSDRFSAERTGGSVSTLTIQRTQQEDSAVYLCASSLGTEETQYFGPGTRLLVL.

A single count supports this clone. The chain carries TRBV3-1 (or the pseudogene TRBV3-2) and TRBJ1-1; 7 bases line up with TRBD1. With V trimmed by 1 base and J by 1 base, 3 bases remained unmatched. The CDR3 is 15 amino acids. The germline V gene encodes CDR1 LGHDT and CDR2 YNNKEL (reference sequence). The CDR3 spells CASSQVDRENTEAFF. In DNA form, the CDR3 reads TGTGCCAGCAGCCAAGTTGACAGGGAGAACACTGAAGCTTTCTTT.

The genes are TRBV15 and TRBJ2-2; D unclear. The CDR3 sequence is 16 residues long. Deletions cut 2 bases from V and 5 bases from J, with 15 bases between. Germline V gene data show CDR1 as LNHNV and CDR2 as YYDKDF (reference sequence). The CDR3 here is CATSRTYPAGTGELFF. The CDR3 DNA reads TGTGCCACCAGCAGAACTTATCCGGCCGGGACCGGGGAGCTGTTTTTT.

The chain is built from TRBV7-3 and TRBJ2-7; tentative D call: TRBD2 (6 bases). Trimming took off 1 base at V and 5 bases at J, with 12 bases between the two ends. The germline V gene has CDR1 SGHTA and CDR2 FQGTGA. The CDR3 extends over 14 amino acids. CDR3 in DNA: TGTGCCAGCAGCTTAAACGGGAGAGACGACGAGCAGTACTTC. Its translation: CASSLNGRDDEQYF.

This sequence joins TRBV25-1 and TRBJ2-3, with D possibly matching TRBD1 (5 bases). V gave up 7 bases and J gave up 4 bases, with 18 bases separating them. The CDR3 is 15 amino acids. Germline CDR1 and CDR2: MGHDK and SYGVNS. This CDR3 is CASISTQDIADTQYF. CDR3 bases: TGTGCCAGCATTAGTACACAGGATATCGCAGATACGCAGTATTTT.

This chain links TRBV28 with TRBJ1-1, with 9 bases matching TRBD1. The CDR3 has 15 residues. Germline lookup yields CDR1 MDHEN and CDR2 SYDVKM. The J segment lost 1 base and the V segment lost 5 bases, leaving 5 bases of the junction unmatched. The CDR3 DNA is TGTGCCAGCAGTGTATACAGGGGGCAGAACACTGAAGCTTTCTTT. It translates to CASSVYRGQNTEAFF.

The V call is TRBV5-1, the J call TRBJ2-1; the match to TRBD1 covers 7 bases. V lost 4 bases to trimming and J lost 8 bases; unmatched junction nucleotides: 15. This CDR3 is built from 16 residues. Germline-derived CDR1 and CDR2 are SGHRS and YFSETQ. The CDR3 region has the DNA TGCGCCAGCAGCCCGTACCGAGACAGGGTACTCGATGAGCAGTTCTTC. Protein product: CASSPYRDRVLDEQFF.

The chain combines TRBV4-1 with TRBJ1-2, with D unresolved. This CDR3 comprises 15 residues. CDR1 MGHRA and CDR2 YSYEKL come from the germline V gene. Between the trimmed V and J ends, which lost 1 base and 5 bases, there was a span of 14 bases. CDR3 nucleotide sequence: TGCGCCAGCAGCCAAGCTAAGCTAGCTGGGTATGGCTACACCTTC. Encoded protein: CASSQAKLAGYGYTF.

This chain uses TRBV30 with TRBJ1-4, with D possibly TRBD1 on 5 matching bases. Deletions cut 4 bases from V and 5 bases from J, with 11 bases between. The length of the CDR3 is 13 residues. The V gene's germline CDR1 is GTSNPN and CDR2 SVGIG (reference sequence). CDR3 DNA: TGTGCCTGGACGGGTCGACAGAATGAAAAACTGTTTTTT. Translated: CAWTGRQNEKLFF.